This TCR beta chain was recorded in a study of blood T cell repertoires in COVID-19. Overall study: Both acute and convalescent COVID-19 samples were obtained from the United States, Italy and Spain. T cells, B-cell-depleted T cells, or PBMCs supplied cDNA or gDNA.

Germline loops: CDR1 SGHVS, CDR2 FQNEAQ. V was trimmed by 4 bases and J by 1 base, leaving 17 bases between them. The CDR3 contains 17 residues. Assay used: immunoSEQ multiplex PCR; TCRdb lists only in-frame clones, some missing. In the table there are some 220,000 clones, 75% to 85% of which are singletons. The chain has TRBV7-8 and TRBJ1-3, with a possible D match to TRBD1 (5 bases). The sequencing sample was made of peripheral blood. This receptor was identified in a human donor in a cohort sampled during active COVID-19. This chain's CDR3 is CASSYGRGLRSGNTIYF. The DNA of the CDR3 is TGTGCCAGCAGCTACGGGCGGGGGTTGAGGTCTGGAAACACCATATATTTT.